The 18 T cell receptor beta chains reported below all come from one sample, sequenced in a study of cytomegalovirus exposure and HLA in healthy donors. PCR primers comprised 60 Vbeta and 13 Jbeta primers. Profiled with immunoSEQ multiplex PCR; TCRdb holds only in-frame clones, not every one. The sample contains some 170,000 clones, around 83% of which appear only once. What was sequenced was PBMCs. These receptors all come from a man in his fifties in good health and CMV-seropositive.

The genes are TRBV7-2 and TRBJ2-7; D is undetermined. In germline, CDR1 is SGHTA, CDR2 FQGNSA. The CDR3 is made up of 12 amino acids. Deletions cut 4 bases from V and 0 bases from J, with 4 bases between. The CDR3 DNA reads as TGTGCCAGCAGCTCTACCTCCTACGAGCAGTACTTC. This codes for CASSSTSYEQYF.

The genes are TRBV6-5 and TRBJ2-5; 7 nucleotides line up with TRBD1. V gave up 7 bases and J gave up 5 bases; unmatched junction bases: 7. The V gene's germline CDR1 is MNHEY and CDR2 SVGAGI. The CDR3 runs 13 residues. The CDR3 coding sequence is TGTGCCAGCACTACAGGGGTAGAGGAGACCCAGTACTTC. This codes for CASTTGVEETQYF.

This clone was observed a few times. The sample contains more than one DNA sequence encoding this CDR3. This chain joins TRBV30 and TRBJ2-7; perhaps TRBD1 as D (6 bases). The CDR3 contains 12 residues. Germline V gene sequence: CDR1 GTSNPN, CDR2 SVGIG (reference sequence). The V gene lost 2 bases and the J gene lost 2 bases, with 7 bases spanning the gap. CDR3 bases: TGTGCCTGGAGTACAGGGCCCTACGAGCAGTACTTC. Residues: CAWSTGPYEQYF.

The chain joins TRBV27 to TRBJ1-2; the match to TRBD1 covers 9 bases. The ends lost 5 bases at V and 4 bases at J; junction bases unmatched: 8. The germline V gene encodes CDR1 MNHEY and CDR2 SMNVEV (reference sequence). The CDR3 sequence is 15 residues long. The CDR3: CASSPGTGPIYGYTF. CDR3 DNA: TGTGCCAGCAGTCCAGGGACAGGGCCGATCTATGGCTACACCTTC.

In this sample, this clone turned up once. The chain carries TRBV4-1 and TRBJ1-2; D is undetermined. V lost 1 base and J 1 base, leaving 7 bases between the germline ends. Looked up from germline, CDR1 is MGHRA and CDR2 is YSYEKL. This CDR3 spans 14 amino acids. Here the CDR3 DNA reads TGCGCCAGCAGCCAAGTTACAGTTAACTATGGCTACACCTTC. It encodes CASSQVTVNYGYTF.

The gene calls are TRBV7-8 and TRBJ2-5, with 9 bases lining up with TRBD2. This CDR3 region has 15 residues. V was clipped by 6 bases and J by 9 bases; unmatched bases: 14. Germline V gene lookup returns CDR1 SGHVS and CDR2 FQNEAQ. CDR3: CASSIAGARAEAQYF. In DNA form, the CDR3 reads TGTGCCAGCAGTATAGCGGGGGCGAGAGCGGAGGCCCAGTACTTC.

The rearrangement joins TRBV6-5 to TRBJ1-5, with 8 nucleotides matching TRBD1. The CDR3 totals 14 residues. The germline V gene encodes CDR1 MNHEY and CDR2 SVGAGI. Trimming removed 5 bases from V and 5 bases from J; junction bases left unmatched: 5. CDR3 protein: CASSRTDRDQPQHF. The CDR3 region has the DNA TGTGCCAGCAGTCGGACGGACAGGGATCAGCCCCAGCATTTT.

The chain employs TRBV5-1 and TRBJ2-7, with TRBD2 matching 16 bases. The ends lost 4 bases at V and 5 bases at J; junction bases unmatched: 9. Germline CDR1 reads SGHRS; CDR2 reads YFSETQ. The CDR3 is made up of 17 amino acids. This CDR3 is CASSMGLAGGFLHEQYF. CDR3 DNA: TGCGCCAGCAGCATGGGACTAGCGGGGGGGTTTCTACACGAGCAGTACTTC.

This chain connects TRBV29-1 to TRBJ2-5, with D possibly TRBD1 on 5 matching bases. The last part of the DNA fits TRBJ2-7 better; the J call may be wrong. Looked up from germline, CDR1 is SQVTM and CDR2 is ANQGSEA. The CDR3 is 12 amino acids. The CDR3 is CSVGGQPYEQYF. The CDR3 DNA reads TGCAGCGTTGGTGGACAACCCTACGAGCAGTACTTC.

This clone showed up just a few times. This rearrangement joins TRBV7-6 to TRBJ2-2, with 10 bases fitting TRBD1. J gave up 4 bases and V 5 bases, and 4 bases lay outside the gene matches. The CDR3 runs 15 residues. Germline V gene sequence: CDR1 SGHVS, CDR2 FNYEAQ. In DNA form, the CDR3 reads TGTGCCAGCAGCACGACAGGGGGCAGCACCGGGGAGCTGTTTTTT. Its protein is CASSTTGGSTGELFF.

The genes are TRBV7-9 and TRBJ1-2, with TRBD1 matching 9 bases. From germline, CDR1 is SEHNR and CDR2 FQNEAQ (reference sequence). The CDR3 covers 16 residues. V was pared by 4 bases and J by 8 bases, with 14 bases of the junction left unmatched. The CDR3 nucleotides are TGTGCCAGCAGCTCCATACTCGGACAGGGGATAGGAGGCTACACCTTC. Amino acids: CASSSILGQGIGGYTF. Full variable domain (outside the CDR3, taken from reference TRBV7-9 and TRBJ1-2): DTGVSQNPRHKITKRGQNVTFRCDPISEHNRLYWYRQTLGQGPEFLTYFQNEAQLEKSRLLSDRFSAERPKGSFSTLEIQRTEQGDSAMYLCASSSILGQGIGGYTFGSGTRLTVV.

The rearrangement uses TRBV14 and TRBJ2-7, with D possibly TRBD1 on 5 matching bases. Germline lookup yields CDR1 SGHDN and CDR2 FVKESK. The CDR3 has 12 residues. Trimming shortened V by 4 bases and J by 4 bases, and 8 bases separated the two germline ends. CDR3 residues: CASSPGMYEQYF. The CDR3 coding sequence is TGTGCCAGCAGCCCAGGGATGTACGAGCAGTACTTC.

The V call is TRBV10-3, the J call TRBJ2-7, with TRBD1 matching over 7 bases. Germline values: CDR1 ENHRY, CDR2 SYGVKD. CDR3 size: 13 residues. V was clipped by 3 bases and J by 7 bases; unmatched bases: 6. CDR3 protein: CAISEPQGSEQYF. The CDR3 DNA reads as TGTGCCATCAGTGAACCACAGGGGAGTGAGCAGTACTTC.

The gene calls are TRBV7-9 and TRBJ2-6; 7 nucleotides align to TRBD1. Germline V lookup: CDR1 SEHNR, CDR2 FQNEAQ (reference sequence). Germline trimming cut 11 bases from V and 2 bases from J; bases unmatched to any gene: 3. This CDR3 has 13 residues. CDR3: CAQTGTGANVLTF. Written as DNA, the CDR3 is TGTGCCCAGACAGGGACTGGGGCCAACGTCCTGACTTTC.

The chain uses TRBV5-5 and TRBJ2-7; possible D gene TRBD1, 6 bases. The CDR3 has 14 amino acids. CDR1 and CDR2 (germline): SGHKS, YYEKEE (reference sequence). Trimming removed 1 base at V and 2 bases at J, with 10 bases between. The CDR3 loop is CASSLFRGTYEQYF. CDR3 nucleotide sequence: TGTGCCAGCAGCTTGTTCAGGGGAACCTACGAGCAGTACTTC.

This clone was seen a handful of times. The chain has TRBV5-1 and TRBJ2-3; 8 bases are shared with TRBD2. Germline CDR1 reads SGHRS; CDR2 reads YFSETQ. The V gene end was trimmed by 4 bases and the J gene end by 2 bases; junction bases not matched to a gene: 6. This CDR3 spans 15 amino acids. The CDR3 DNA is TGCGCCAGCAGCCCCACTAGCGGACCCACAGATACGCAGTATTTT. Its protein is CASSPTSGPTDTQYF.

This clone showed up just a few times. The chain recombines TRBV5-1 with TRBJ2-5; TRBD1 aligns across 9 bases. Looked up from germline, CDR1 is SGHRS and CDR2 is YFSETQ. The ends lost 7 bases at V and 5 bases at J; junction bases unmatched: 9. The CDR3 covers 14 residues. Here the CDR3 reads CASGRDREGETQYF. CDR3 DNA: TGCGCCAGCGGAAGGGACAGGGAAGGGGAGACCCAGTACTTC.

The gene calls are TRBV25-1 and TRBJ2-3, with 13 bases that match TRBD2. The CDR3 sequence is 16 residues long. Unmatched junction bases numbered 4, after V lost 2 bases and J lost 5 bases. Germline assignment: CDR1 MGHDK and CDR2 SYGVNS. CDR3 bases: TGTGCCAGCAGTGAAGGACTAGCGGGGGTATTAGATACGCAGTATTTT. It yields the protein CASSEGLAGVLDTQYF.